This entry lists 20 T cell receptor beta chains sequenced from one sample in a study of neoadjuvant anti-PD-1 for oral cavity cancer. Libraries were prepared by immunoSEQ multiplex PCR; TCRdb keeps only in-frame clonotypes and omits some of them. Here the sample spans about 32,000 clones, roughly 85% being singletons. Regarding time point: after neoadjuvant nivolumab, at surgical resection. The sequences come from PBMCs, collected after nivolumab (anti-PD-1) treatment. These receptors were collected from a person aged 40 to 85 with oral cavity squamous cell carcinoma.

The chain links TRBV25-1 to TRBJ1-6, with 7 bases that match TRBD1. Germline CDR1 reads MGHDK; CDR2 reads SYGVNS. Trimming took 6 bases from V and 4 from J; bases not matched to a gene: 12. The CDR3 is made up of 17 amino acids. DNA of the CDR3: TGTGCCAGCAGCAGACAGGGAGGGGGAGGGTATAATTCACCCCTCCACTTT. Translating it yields CASSRQGGGGYNSPLHF.

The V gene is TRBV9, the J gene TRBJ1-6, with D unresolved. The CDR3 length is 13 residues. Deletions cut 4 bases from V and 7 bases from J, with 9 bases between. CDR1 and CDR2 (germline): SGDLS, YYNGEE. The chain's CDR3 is CASSSAGNSPLHF. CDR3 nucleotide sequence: TGTGCCAGCAGCAGCGCCGGGAATTCACCCCTCCACTTT.

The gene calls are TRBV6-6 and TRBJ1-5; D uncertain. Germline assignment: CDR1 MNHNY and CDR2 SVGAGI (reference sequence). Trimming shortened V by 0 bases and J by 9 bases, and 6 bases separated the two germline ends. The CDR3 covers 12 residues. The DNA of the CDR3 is TGTGCCAGCAGTTACTCCGAGGGGCCCCAGCATTTT. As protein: CASSYSEGPQHF.

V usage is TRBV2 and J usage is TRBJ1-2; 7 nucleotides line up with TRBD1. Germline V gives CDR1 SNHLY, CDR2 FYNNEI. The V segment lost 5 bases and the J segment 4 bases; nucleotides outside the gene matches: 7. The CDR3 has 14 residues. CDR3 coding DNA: TGTGCCAGCAGTACCCAACAGGGGCCCTATGGCTACACCTTC. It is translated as CASSTQQGPYGYTF.

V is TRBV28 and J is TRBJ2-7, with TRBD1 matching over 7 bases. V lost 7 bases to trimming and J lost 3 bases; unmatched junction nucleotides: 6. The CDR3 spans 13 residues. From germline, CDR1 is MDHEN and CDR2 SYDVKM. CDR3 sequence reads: CASNRDSNYEQYF. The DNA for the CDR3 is TGTGCCAGCAACCGGGACAGCAACTACGAGCAGTACTTC.

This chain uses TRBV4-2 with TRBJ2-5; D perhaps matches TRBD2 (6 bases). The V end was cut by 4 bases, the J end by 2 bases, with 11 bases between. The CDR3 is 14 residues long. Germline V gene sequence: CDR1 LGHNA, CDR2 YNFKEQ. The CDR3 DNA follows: TGTGCCAGCAGCCCCCCGGGAGTGCAAGAGACCCAGTACTTC. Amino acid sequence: CASSPPGVQETQYF.

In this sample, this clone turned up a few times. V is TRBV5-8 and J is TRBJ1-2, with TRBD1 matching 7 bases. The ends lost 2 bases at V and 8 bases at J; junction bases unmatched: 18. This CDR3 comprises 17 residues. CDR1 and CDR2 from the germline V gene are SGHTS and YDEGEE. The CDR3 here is CASSFRVRGSLSGGYTF. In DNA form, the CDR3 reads TGTGCCAGCAGCTTCCGGGTCAGGGGGTCTCTTTCCGGCGGCTACACCTTC.

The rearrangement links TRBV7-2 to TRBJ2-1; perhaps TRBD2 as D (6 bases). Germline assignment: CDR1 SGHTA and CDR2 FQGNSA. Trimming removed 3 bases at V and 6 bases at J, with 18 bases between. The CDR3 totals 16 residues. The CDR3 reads CASSFGGTVPTNEQFF. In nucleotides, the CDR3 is TGTGCCAGCAGCTTTGGTGGGACTGTACCTACCAATGAGCAGTTCTTC.

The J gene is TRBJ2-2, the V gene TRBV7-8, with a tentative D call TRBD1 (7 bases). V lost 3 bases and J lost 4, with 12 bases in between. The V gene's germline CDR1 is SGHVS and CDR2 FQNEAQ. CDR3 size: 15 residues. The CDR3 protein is CASSFYRGGTGELFF. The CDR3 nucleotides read TGTGCCAGCAGCTTCTACAGGGGAGGCACCGGGGAGCTGTTTTTT.

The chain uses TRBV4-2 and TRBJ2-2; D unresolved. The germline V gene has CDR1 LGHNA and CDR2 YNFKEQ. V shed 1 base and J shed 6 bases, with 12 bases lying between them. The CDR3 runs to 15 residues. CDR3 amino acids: CASSQAIGLSGELFF. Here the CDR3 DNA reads TGTGCCAGCAGCCAAGCAATAGGGCTGTCCGGGGAGCTGTTTTTT.

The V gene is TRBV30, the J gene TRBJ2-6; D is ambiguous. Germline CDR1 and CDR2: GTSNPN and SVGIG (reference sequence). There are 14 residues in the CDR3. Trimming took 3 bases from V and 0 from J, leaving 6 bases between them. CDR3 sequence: CAWSYSSGANVLTF. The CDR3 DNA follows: TGTGCCTGGAGCTACTCCTCTGGGGCCAACGTCCTGACTTTC.

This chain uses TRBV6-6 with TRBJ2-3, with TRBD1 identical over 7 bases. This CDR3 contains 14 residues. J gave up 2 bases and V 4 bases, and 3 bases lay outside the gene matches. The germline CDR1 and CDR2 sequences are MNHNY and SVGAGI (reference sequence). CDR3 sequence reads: CASSLGQITDTQYF. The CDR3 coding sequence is TGTGCCAGCAGTTTGGGACAGATCACAGATACGCAGTATTTT.

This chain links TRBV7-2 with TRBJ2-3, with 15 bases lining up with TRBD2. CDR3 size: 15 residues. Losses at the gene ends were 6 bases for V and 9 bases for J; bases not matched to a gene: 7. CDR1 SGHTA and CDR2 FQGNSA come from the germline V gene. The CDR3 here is CASSWTSGGAETQYF. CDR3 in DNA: TGTGCCAGCAGTTGGACTAGCGGGGGGGCCGAGACGCAGTATTTT.

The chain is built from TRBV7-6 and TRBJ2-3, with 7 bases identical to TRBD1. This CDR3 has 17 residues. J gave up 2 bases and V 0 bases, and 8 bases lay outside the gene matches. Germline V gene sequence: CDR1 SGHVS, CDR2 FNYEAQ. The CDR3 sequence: CASSLAPTGNPTDTQYF. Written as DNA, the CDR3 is TGTGCCAGCAGCTTAGCGCCGACAGGGAATCCCACAGATACGCAGTATTTT. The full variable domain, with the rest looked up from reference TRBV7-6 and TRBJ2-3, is GAGVSQSPRYKVTKRGQDVALRCDPISGHVSLYWYRQALGQGPEFLTYFNYEAQQDKSGLPNDRFSAERPEGSISTLTIQRTEQRDSAMYRCASSLAPTGNPTDTQYFGPGTRLTVL.

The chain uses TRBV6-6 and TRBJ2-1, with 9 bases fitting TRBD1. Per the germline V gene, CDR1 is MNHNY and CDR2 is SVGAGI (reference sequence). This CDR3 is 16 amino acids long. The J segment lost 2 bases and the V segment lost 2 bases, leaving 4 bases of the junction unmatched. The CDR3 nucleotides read TGTGCCAGCAGTTACCCGACAGGGGGGACCTACAATGAGCAGTTCTTC. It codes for CASSYPTGGTYNEQFF.

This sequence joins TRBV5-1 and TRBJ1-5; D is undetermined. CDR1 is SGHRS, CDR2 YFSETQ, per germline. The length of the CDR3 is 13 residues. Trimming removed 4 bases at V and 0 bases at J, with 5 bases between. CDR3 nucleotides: TGCGCCAGCAGCCAAGATAGCAATCAGCCCCAGCATTTT. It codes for CASSQDSNQPQHF.

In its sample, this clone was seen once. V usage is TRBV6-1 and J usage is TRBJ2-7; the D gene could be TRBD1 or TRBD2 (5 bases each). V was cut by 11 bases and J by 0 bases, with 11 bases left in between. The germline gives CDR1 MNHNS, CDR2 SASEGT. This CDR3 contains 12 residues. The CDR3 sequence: CAVRDHSYEQYF. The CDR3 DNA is TGTGCCGTCCGGGACCACTCCTACGAGCAGTACTTC.

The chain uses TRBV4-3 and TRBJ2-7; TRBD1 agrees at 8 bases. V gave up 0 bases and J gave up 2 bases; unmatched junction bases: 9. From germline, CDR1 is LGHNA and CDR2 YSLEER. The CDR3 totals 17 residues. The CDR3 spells CASSQDFTGGSPYEQYF. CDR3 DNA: TGCGCCAGCAGCCAAGACTTTACAGGGGGATCCCCCTACGAGCAGTACTTC.

The CDR3 region has the DNA TGTGCCACCAGCATGGGACGCGTGACCACTGAAGCTTTCTTT. This codes for CATSMGRVTTEAFF. The rearrangement links TRBV15 to TRBJ1-1; the D gene is possibly TRBD1 (5 bases). Germline CDR1 and CDR2: LNHNV and YYDKDF (reference sequence). The germline V and J ends were trimmed by 4 bases and 4 bases, with 13 bases remaining between them. The length of the CDR3 is 14 residues.

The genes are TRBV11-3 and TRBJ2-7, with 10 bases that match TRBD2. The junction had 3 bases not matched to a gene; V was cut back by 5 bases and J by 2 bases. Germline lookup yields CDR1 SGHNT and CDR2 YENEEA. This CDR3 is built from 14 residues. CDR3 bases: TGTGCCAGCAGCCCTAGCGGGGGCCCCTACGAGCAGTACTTC. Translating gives CASSPSGGPYEQYF.